The 29 T cell receptor beta chains in this list originate from one sample, sequenced in a study of cytomegalovirus exposure and HLA in healthy donors (dated by TCRdb to about 2017). Libraries came from the immunoSEQ multiplex PCR assay. For the multiplex PCR, a mixture combining 60 forward primers for TCR Vbeta segments and 13 reverse primers for TCR Jbeta segments was used. Not all clones reach the TCRdb copy of this immuneACCESS table, which keeps in-frame sequences only. Checked studies attribute under half of the gap to unresolved V genes and leave the rest unexplained. The sample has about 160,000 clones on record. The top ten clonotypes cover about 1.6% of the sample. Sequencing was carried out using PBMCs. Every receptor here comes from a woman between 45 and 60 years old in good health and CMV-seronegative.

CDR3 loop: CASRTGFSTDTQYF. The CDR3 nucleotides read TGTGCCAGCAGGACAGGGTTTAGCACAGATACGCAGTATTTT. The rearrangement joins TRBV27 to TRBJ2-3, with TRBD1 identical over 7 bases. V shed 6 bases, J shed 0 bases, and the junction held 3 bases outside the gene matches. The CDR3 consists of 14 residues. Germline-derived CDR1 and CDR2 are MNHEY and SMNVEV (reference sequence).

The gene calls are TRBV30 and TRBJ2-5, with 7 nucleotides matching TRBD2. V trimming: 8 bases; J trimming: 5 bases; junction bases outside the gene matches: 14. The CDR3 is 14 residues long. CDR1 is GTSNPN, CDR2 SVGIG, per germline (reference sequence). DNA for the CDR3: TGTGCCAGTTTTGGACTCACGGGAGGCGAGACCCAGTACTTC. Protein sequence: CASFGLTGGETQYF.

On this clone: It is unclear where the CDR3 begins or ends on the DNA, so no DNA is shown, and the CDR3 is as TCRdb lists it. This chain joins TRBV6-5 and TRBJ1-5; the table calls TRBD1, which could not be checked here. In germline, CDR1 is MNHEY, CDR2 SVGAGI. The CDR3 contains 15 residues when both ends are counted. CDR3 region: CASSRAGQGDQPQHF.

The chain carries TRBV9 and TRBJ1-4; D possibly corresponds to TRBD1 (6 bases). The CDR3 runs 15 residues. Germline values: CDR1 SGDLS, CDR2 YYNGEE. Trimming cost V 3 bases and J 0 bases, with 9 bases left between them. The CDR3 DNA is TGTGCCAGCAGCGCAGGGACAACAACTAATGAAAAACTGTTTTTT. This encodes CASSAGTTTNEKLFF.

The chain carries TRBV7-9 and TRBJ2-7; 8 nucleotides agree with TRBD1. This CDR3 comprises 15 residues. The junction had 10 bases not matched to a gene; V was cut back by 4 bases and J by 5 bases. Germline V gene lookup returns CDR1 SEHNR and CDR2 FQNEAQ (reference sequence). The CDR3 loop is CASSSSPGGNHEQYF. CDR3 coding DNA: TGTGCCAGCAGCTCCTCGCCAGGGGGCAATCACGAGCAGTACTTC.

The V gene is TRBV5-1, the J gene TRBJ2-2; 9 bases line up with TRBD1. This CDR3 is built from 14 residues. In germline, CDR1 is SGHRS, CDR2 YFSETQ. The junction had 7 bases not matched to a gene; V was cut back by 6 bases and J by 7 bases. For the CDR3, the DNA is TGCGCCAGCACCCCTAGACAGGGGGGCGGGGAGCTGTTTTTT. This translates into CASTPRQGGGELFF.

V gene TRBV7-6 combines with J gene TRBJ1-5; D gene uncertain. Germline V gene lookup returns CDR1 SGHVS and CDR2 FNYEAQ. Deletions cut 2 bases from V and 5 bases from J, with 7 bases between. CDR3 length: 13 amino acids. CDR3 coding DNA: TGTGCCAGCAGCTTAAGCGAATATCAGCCCCAGCATTTT. It is translated as CASSLSEYQPQHF.

The chain combines TRBV23-1 with TRBJ1-1; D possibly corresponds to TRBD1 (5 bases). Being an ORF, TRBV23-1 has a function that is uncertain. Trimming took 4 bases from V and 3 from J, leaving 12 bases between them. The CDR3 sequence is 14 residues long. CDR3 residues: CASSRPTDYTEAFF. The DNA of the CDR3 is TGCGCCAGCAGTCGACCGACAGATTACACTGAAGCTTTCTTT.

The CDR3 sequence: CAWSVLGQGSSYEQYF. CDR3 sequence (DNA): TGTGCCTGGAGTGTATTAGGACAGGGGTCGTCATACGAGCAGTACTTC. The rearrangement uses TRBV30 and TRBJ2-7; 9 bases agree with TRBD1. The CDR3 is 16 amino acids. The junction had 10 bases not matched to a gene; V was cut back by 0 bases and J by 4 bases. CDR1 and CDR2 from the germline V gene are GTSNPN and SVGIG (reference sequence).

This chain links TRBV4-3 with TRBJ1-5, with TRBD1 matching 8 bases. With V trimmed by 3 bases and J by 1 base, 14 bases remained unmatched. The CDR3 is made up of 19 amino acids. Germline assignment: CDR1 LGHNA and CDR2 YSLEER. CDR3 sequence (DNA): TGCGCCAGCAGCCATTCTCCGGGACAGGATCAGGAAAGCAATCAGCCCCAGCATTTT. Translation gives CASSHSPGQDQESNQPQHF.

V and J are TRBV30 and TRBJ1-6, with a possible D match to TRBD1 (6 bases). The CDR3 is made up of 15 amino acids. Germline V gene data show CDR1 as GTSNPN and CDR2 as SVGIG (reference sequence). Trimming took off 7 bases at V and 0 bases at J, with 13 bases between the two ends. CDR3 loop: CASTIGGSYNSPLHF. Here the CDR3 DNA reads TGTGCCTCAACAATAGGGGGCTCCTATAATTCACCCCTCCACTTT.

This chain connects TRBV30 to TRBJ1-6, with D maybe TRBD1 (6 bases). The CDR3 is 13 amino acids. Trimming took 5 bases from V and 9 from J, leaving 14 bases between them. Germline values: CDR1 GTSNPN, CDR2 SVGIG (reference sequence). CDR3 nucleotide sequence: TGTGCCTGGCTGGGGGCGCGCGGTTCACCCCTCCACTTT. As protein: CAWLGARGSPLHF.

V is TRBV29-1 and J is TRBJ2-7; D gene unclear. Trimming left V 4 bases short and J 3 bases short, with 4 bases between. The germline gives CDR1 SQVTM, CDR2 ANQGSEA. The CDR3 is 10 residues long. This CDR3 is CSVGYYEQYF. CDR3 in DNA: TGCAGCGTTGGTTACTACGAGCAGTACTTC.

The chain combines TRBV28 with TRBJ2-7, with 7 bases matching TRBD2. This CDR3 region has 13 residues. Trimming at V came to 2 bases and at J to 5 bases, leaving 3 bases not matched to a gene. Germline V gene lookup returns CDR1 MDHEN and CDR2 SYDVKM. CDR3 amino acids: CASSLNREDEQYF. CDR3 in DNA: TGTGCCAGCAGTTTAAATCGGGAGGACGAGCAGTACTTC.

The gene calls are TRBV7-8 and TRBJ2-7; a weak D match, TRBD2 (6 bases). The germline V gene encodes CDR1 SGHVS and CDR2 FQNEAQ. Trimming shortened V by 4 bases and J by 5 bases, and 21 bases separated the two germline ends. The CDR3 runs 16 residues. CDR3 residues: CASSSLTRTYIHEQYF. CDR3 nucleotides: TGTGCCAGCAGCTCCCTGACTAGGACCTACATCCACGAGCAGTACTTC.

The chain combines TRBV19 with TRBJ2-1; weak D call: TRBD2 (6 bases). This CDR3 comprises 18 residues. The V end was cut by 5 bases, the J end by 8 bases, with 28 bases between. Germline V gene lookup returns CDR1 LNHDA and CDR2 SQIVND (reference sequence). CDR3 in amino acids: CASSWDFGKFLGTDEQFF. CDR3 coding DNA: TGTGCCAGTAGTTGGGACTTCGGGAAGTTCCTAGGTACGGATGAGCAGTTCTTC.

J is TRBJ1-2 and V is TRBV5-8; D call uncertain. V lost 7 bases and J 9 bases, leaving 22 bases between the germline ends. The CDR3 contains 14 residues. Looked up from germline, CDR1 is SGHTS and CDR2 is YDEGEE. The CDR3 spells CASFPTGSLVSYTF. The DNA for the CDR3 is TGTGCCAGCTTTCCCACCGGGTCCCTCGTTAGCTACACCTTC.

The CDR3 DNA follows: TGTGCCAGCAGTGATGAGGGCTTCTATGAAAAACTGTTTTTT. Translating it yields CASSDEGFYEKLFF. This chain links TRBV6-1 with TRBJ1-4; the D is unclear. The CDR3 is 14 residues long. V lost 3 bases and J 6 bases, leaving 11 bases between the germline ends. Germline values: CDR1 MNHNS, CDR2 SASEGT.

This chain uses TRBV5-1 with TRBJ1-3; D is possibly TRBD1 (5 bases). Trimming removed 0 bases from V and 1 base from J, with 8 bases in between. The CDR3 spans 15 residues. Germline V gene lookup returns CDR1 SGHRS and CDR2 YFSETQ. CDR3: CASSLAGNSGNTIYF. CDR3 nucleotides: TGCGCCAGCAGCTTGGCAGGGAATTCTGGAAACACCATATATTTT.

The chain recombines TRBV9 with TRBJ1-6, with no clear D. The germline CDR1 and CDR2 sequences are SGDLS and YYNGEE. V gave up 0 bases and J gave up 11 bases, with 9 bases separating them. The CDR3 sequence is 13 residues long. CDR3 in amino acids: CASSVDSATPLHF. The CDR3 nucleotides are TGTGCCAGCAGCGTAGACAGTGCAACACCCCTCCACTTT.

This chain uses TRBV28 with TRBJ2-5, with a tentative D call TRBD1 (6 bases). This CDR3 is built from 15 residues. Germline V gives CDR1 MDHEN, CDR2 SYDVKM. Trimming removed 5 bases at V and 5 bases at J, with 18 bases between. CDR3 loop: CASSPPTGTGETQYF. The CDR3 nucleotides are TGTGCCAGCAGTCCCCCTACAGGGACCGGGGAGACCCAGTACTTC.

The chain combines TRBV19 with TRBJ2-7, with 7 nucleotides matching TRBD1. This CDR3 comprises 15 residues. V trimming: 3 bases; J trimming: 0 bases; junction bases outside the gene matches: 5. Per germline, CDR1 LNHDA and CDR2 SQIVND (reference sequence). CDR3 loop: CASSIRAGGSYEQYF. CDR3 sequence (DNA): TGTGCCAGTAGTATCAGGGCAGGGGGCTCCTACGAGCAGTACTTC.

The gene calls are TRBV5-5 and TRBJ1-1, with TRBD1 identical over 8 bases. Looked up from germline, CDR1 is SGHKS and CDR2 is YYEKEE (reference sequence). CDR3 length: 16 residues. J lost 0 bases, V lost 1 base, and 5 bases had no gene match. CDR3 residues: CASSLRTGTMNTEAFF. The CDR3 DNA sequence: TGTGCCAGCAGCTTGAGGACAGGGACCATGAACACTGAAGCTTTCTTT.

This chain joins TRBV27 and TRBJ2-5; TRBD1 matches 9 bases. The CDR3 is made up of 15 amino acids. Per the germline V gene, CDR1 is MNHEY and CDR2 is SMNVEV (reference sequence). The V gene end was trimmed by 8 bases and the J gene end by 2 bases; junction bases not matched to a gene: 9. CDR3 sequence reads: CASANRGRGQETQYF. CDR3 bases: TGTGCCAGCGCCAACAGGGGGCGTGGGCAAGAGACCCAGTACTTC.

The chain has TRBV9 and TRBJ2-2; 11 bases fit TRBD2. Germline CDR1 SGDLS, CDR2 YYNGEE. The trim removed 6 bases at V and 5 bases at J, leaving 6 bases unmatched. The CDR3 consists of 15 residues. Written as DNA, the CDR3 is TGTGCCAGCACCTTAGCGGGGGGGTTAACCGGGGAGCTGTTTTTT. Its protein is CASTLAGGLTGELFF.

The chain has TRBV18 and TRBJ2-7, with D possibly TRBD2 on 6 matching bases. Deletions cut 3 bases from V and 2 bases from J, with 20 bases between. The germline gives CDR1 KGHSH, CDR2 LQKENI. CDR3 size: 17 residues. The CDR3 loop is CASSPPVVGRLAYEQYF. DNA for the CDR3: TGTGCCAGCTCACCCCCCGTGGTTGGGAGGCTAGCCTACGAGCAGTACTTC. The full variable domain, its missing parts supplied by reference TRBV18 and TRBJ2-7, is NAGVMQNPRHLVRRRGQEARLRCSPMKGHSHVYWYRQLPEEGLKFMVYLQKENIIDESGMPKERFSAEFPKEGPSILRIQQVVRGDSAAYFCASSPPVVGRLAYEQYFGPGTRLTVT.

The chain employs TRBV11-3 and TRBJ2-7; unclear D gene. The germline V gene has CDR1 SGHNT and CDR2 YENEEA. V was trimmed by 5 bases and J by 3 bases, leaving 20 bases between them. This CDR3 is built from 16 residues. The CDR3 spells CASSAELHLALYEQYF. In DNA form, the CDR3 reads TGTGCCAGCAGCGCGGAGCTACACCTCGCCCTCTACGAGCAGTACTTC.

The chain couples TRBV28 to TRBJ1-2; maybe TRBD1 (6 bases). The germline CDR1 and CDR2 sequences are MDHEN and SYDVKM. There are 14 residues in the CDR3. With 3 bases removed from V and 7 bases from J, the gap between germline ends came to 15 bases. The CDR3 sequence is CASSFGGRGLGYTF. The CDR3 nucleotides are TGTGCCAGCAGTTTCGGGGGGCGCGGACTTGGCTACACCTTC.

This chain connects TRBV7-3 to TRBJ1-2; D gene ambiguous. The germline gives CDR1 SGHTA, CDR2 FQGTGA. Trimming took 5 bases from V and 4 from J, leaving 11 bases between them. The CDR3 has 13 residues. Written as DNA, the CDR3 is TGTGCCAGCAGCCTGGGCCAGAGCTATGGCTACACCTTC. It yields the protein CASSLGQSYGYTF. The whole variable domain, filled in from reference TRBV7-3 and TRBJ1-2, reads GAGVSQTPSNKVTEKGKYVELRCDPISGHTALYWYRQSLGQGPEFLIYFQGTGAADDSGLPNDRFFAVRPEGSVSTLKIQRTERGDSAVYLCASSLGQSYGYTFGSGTRLTVV.